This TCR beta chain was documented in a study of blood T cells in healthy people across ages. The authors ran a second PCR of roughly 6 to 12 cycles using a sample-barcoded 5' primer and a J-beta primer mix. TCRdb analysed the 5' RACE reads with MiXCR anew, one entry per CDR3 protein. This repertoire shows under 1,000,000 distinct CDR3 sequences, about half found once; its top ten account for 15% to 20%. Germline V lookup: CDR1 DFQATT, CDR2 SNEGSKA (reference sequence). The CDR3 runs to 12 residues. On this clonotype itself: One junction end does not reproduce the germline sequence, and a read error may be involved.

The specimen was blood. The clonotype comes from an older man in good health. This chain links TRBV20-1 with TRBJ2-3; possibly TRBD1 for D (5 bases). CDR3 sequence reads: CSAGVGQDAQYF. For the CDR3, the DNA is TGCAGTGCTGGGGTGGGGCAAGATGCGCAGTATTTT.